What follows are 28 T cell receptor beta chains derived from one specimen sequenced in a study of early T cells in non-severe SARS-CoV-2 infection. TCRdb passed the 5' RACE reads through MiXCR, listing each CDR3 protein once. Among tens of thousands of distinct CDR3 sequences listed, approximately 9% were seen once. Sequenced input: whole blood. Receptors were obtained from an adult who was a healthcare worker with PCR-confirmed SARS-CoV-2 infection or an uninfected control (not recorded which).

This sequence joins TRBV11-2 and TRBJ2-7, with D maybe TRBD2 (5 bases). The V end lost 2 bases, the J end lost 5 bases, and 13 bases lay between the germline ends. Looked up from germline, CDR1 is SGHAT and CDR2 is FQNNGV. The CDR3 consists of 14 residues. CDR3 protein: CASSLSYAGHEQYF. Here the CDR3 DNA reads TGTGCCAGCAGCTTATCTTATGCGGGCCACGAGCAGTACTTC.

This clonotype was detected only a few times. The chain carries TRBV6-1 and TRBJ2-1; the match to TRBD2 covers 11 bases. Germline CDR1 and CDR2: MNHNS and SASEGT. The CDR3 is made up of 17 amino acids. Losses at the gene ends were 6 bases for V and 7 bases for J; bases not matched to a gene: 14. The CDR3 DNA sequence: TGTGCCAGCAGCCGGCACGGACTGGGACTAGCGGCGAATGAGCAGTTCTTC. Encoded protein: CASSRHGLGLAANEQFF.

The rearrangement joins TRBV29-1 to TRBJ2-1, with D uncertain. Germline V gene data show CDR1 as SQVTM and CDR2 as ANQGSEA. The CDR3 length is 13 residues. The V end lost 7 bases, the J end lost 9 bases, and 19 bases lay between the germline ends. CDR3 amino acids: CSAFFWGGGEQFF. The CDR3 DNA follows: TGCAGCGCCTTCTTCTGGGGTGGTGGTGAGCAGTTCTTC.

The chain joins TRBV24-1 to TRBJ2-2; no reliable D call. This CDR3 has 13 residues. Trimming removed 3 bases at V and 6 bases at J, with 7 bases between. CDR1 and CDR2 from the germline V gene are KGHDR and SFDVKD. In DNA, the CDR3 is TGTGCCACCAGTGATCGGGCATCCGGGGAGCTGTTTTTT. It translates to CATSDRASGELFF.

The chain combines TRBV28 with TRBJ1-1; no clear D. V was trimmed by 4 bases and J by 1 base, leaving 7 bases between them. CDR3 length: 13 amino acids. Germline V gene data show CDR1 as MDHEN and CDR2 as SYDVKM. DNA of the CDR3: TGTGCCAGCAGTTCTGCAGGGAACACTGAAGCTTTCTTT. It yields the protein CASSSAGNTEAFF.

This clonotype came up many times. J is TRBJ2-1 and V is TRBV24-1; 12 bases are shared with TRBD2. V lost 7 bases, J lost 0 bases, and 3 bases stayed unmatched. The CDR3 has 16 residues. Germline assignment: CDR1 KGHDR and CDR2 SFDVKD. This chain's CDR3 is CATSTLAGGSYNEQFF. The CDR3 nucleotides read TGTGCCACCAGCACACTAGCGGGAGGCTCCTACAATGAGCAGTTCTTC.

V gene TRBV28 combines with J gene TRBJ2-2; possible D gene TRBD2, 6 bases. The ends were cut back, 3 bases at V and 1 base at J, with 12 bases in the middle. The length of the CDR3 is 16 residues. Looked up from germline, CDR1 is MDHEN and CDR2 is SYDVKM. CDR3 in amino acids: CASSLGGLVNTGELFF. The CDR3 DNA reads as TGTGCCAGCAGTTTGGGGGGACTCGTGAACACCGGGGAGCTGTTTTTT. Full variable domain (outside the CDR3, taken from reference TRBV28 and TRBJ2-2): DVKVTQSSRYLVKRTGEKVFLECVQDMDHENMFWYRQDPGLGLRLIYFSYDVKMKEKGDIPEGYSVSREKKERFSLILESASTNQTSMYLCASSLGGLVNTGELFFGEGSRLTVL.

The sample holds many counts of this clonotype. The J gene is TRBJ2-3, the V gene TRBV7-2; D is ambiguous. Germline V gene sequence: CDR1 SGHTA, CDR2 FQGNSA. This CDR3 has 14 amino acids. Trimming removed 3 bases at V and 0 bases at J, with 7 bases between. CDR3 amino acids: CASSFLWSTDTQYF. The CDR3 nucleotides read TGTGCCAGCAGCTTCTTATGGAGCACAGATACGCAGTATTTT.

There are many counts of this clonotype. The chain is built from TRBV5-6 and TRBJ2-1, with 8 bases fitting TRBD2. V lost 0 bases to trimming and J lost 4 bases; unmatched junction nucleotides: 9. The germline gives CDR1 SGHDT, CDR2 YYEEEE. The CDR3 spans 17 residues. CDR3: CASSLDLAGQIYNEQFF. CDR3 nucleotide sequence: TGTGCCAGCAGCTTGGACCTAGCGGGCCAGATATACAATGAGCAGTTCTTC.

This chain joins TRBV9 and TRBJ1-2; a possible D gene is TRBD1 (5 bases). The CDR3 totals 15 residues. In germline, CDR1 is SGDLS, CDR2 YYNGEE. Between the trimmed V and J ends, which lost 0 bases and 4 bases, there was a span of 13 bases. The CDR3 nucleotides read TGTGCCAGCAGCGTAGAGGTAGGGACTATCTATGGCTACACCTTC. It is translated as CASSVEVGTIYGYTF.

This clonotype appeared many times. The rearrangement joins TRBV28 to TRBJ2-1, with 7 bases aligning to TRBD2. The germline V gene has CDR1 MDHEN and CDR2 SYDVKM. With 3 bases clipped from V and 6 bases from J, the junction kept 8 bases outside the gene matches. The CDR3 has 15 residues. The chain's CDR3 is CASSFALADVNEQFF. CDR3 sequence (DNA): TGTGCCAGCAGTTTCGCCCTAGCGGACGTCAATGAGCAGTTCTTC.

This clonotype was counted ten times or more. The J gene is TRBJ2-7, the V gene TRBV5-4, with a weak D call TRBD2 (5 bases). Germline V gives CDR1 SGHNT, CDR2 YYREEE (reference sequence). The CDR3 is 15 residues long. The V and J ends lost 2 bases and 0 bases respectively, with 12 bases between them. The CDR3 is CASSLEGQSSYEQYF. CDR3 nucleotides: TGTGCCAGCAGCTTAGAGGGCCAAAGCTCCTACGAGCAGTACTTC.

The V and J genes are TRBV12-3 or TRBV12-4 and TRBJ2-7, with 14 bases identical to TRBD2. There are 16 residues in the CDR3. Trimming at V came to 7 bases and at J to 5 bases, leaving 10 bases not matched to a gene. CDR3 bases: TGTGCCAGCATCCCCGGGACTAGCGGGAGAGCTAACGAGCAGTACTTC. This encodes CASIPGTSGRANEQYF.

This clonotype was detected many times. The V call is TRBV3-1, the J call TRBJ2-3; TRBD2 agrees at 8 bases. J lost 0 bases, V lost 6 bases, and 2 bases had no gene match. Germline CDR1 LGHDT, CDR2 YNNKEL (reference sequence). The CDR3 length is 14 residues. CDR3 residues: CASRPSGSTDTQYF. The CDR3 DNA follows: TGTGCCAGCAGGCCTAGCGGGAGCACAGATACGCAGTATTTT.

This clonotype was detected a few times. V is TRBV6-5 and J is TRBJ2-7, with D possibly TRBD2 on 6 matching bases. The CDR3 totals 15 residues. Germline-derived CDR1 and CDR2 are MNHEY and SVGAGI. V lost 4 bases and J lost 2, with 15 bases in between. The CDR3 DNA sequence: TGTGCCAGCAGTTCCCGAGAGGGACTCCCCTACGAGCAGTACTTC. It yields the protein CASSSREGLPYEQYF.

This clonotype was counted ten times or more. The DNA of the CDR3 is TGTGCCAGCAGCTTGGCGGGAGGACCCGGGGGCGAGCAGTACTTC. Residues: CASSLAGGPGGEQYF. The chain couples TRBV13 to TRBJ2-7, with 8 nucleotides matching TRBD2. This CDR3 spans 15 amino acids. V lost 3 bases, J lost 6 bases, and 10 bases stayed unmatched. The germline V gene encodes CDR1 PRHDT and CDR2 FYEKMQ (reference sequence). The entire variable domain, with the rest obtained from reference TRBV13 and TRBJ2-7, is as follows: AAGVIQSPRHLIKEKRETATLKCYPIPRHDTVYWYQQGPGQDPQFLISFYEKMQSDKGSIPDRFSAQQFSDYHSELNMSSLELGDSALYFCASSLAGGPGGEQYFGPGTRLTVT.

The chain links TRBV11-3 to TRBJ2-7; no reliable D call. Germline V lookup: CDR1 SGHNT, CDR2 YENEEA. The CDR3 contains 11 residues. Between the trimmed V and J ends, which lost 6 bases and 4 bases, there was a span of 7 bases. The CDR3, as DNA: TGTGCCAGCAGTCGACTTTACGAGCAGTACTTC. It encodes CASSRLYEQYF.

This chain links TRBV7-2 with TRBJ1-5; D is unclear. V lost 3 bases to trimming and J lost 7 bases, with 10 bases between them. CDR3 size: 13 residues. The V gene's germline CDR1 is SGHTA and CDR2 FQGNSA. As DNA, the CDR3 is TGTGCCAGCAGCTTTGAGATATTACAGCCCCAGCATTTT. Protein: CASSFEILQPQHF.

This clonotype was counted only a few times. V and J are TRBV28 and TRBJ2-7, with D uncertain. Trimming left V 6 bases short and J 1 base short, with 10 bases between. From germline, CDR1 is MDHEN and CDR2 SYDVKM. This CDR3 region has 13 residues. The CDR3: CASRASPSYEQYF. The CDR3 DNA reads TGTGCCAGCAGAGCCAGCCCGTCCTACGAGCAGTACTTC.

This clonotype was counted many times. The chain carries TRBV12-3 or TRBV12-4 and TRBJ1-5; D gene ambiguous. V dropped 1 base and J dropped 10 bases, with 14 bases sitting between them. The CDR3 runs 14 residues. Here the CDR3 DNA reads TGTGCCAGCAGTTTAGAATTCCCGGGTCCCCCCCAGCATTTT. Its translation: CASSLEFPGPPQHF.

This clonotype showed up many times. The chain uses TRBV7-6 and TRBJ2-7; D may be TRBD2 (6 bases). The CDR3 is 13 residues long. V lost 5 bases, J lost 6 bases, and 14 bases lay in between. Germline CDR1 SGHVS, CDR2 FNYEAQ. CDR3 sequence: CASSRFWGVEQYF. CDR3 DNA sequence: TGTGCCAGCAGCCGATTCTGGGGGGTCGAGCAGTACTTC.

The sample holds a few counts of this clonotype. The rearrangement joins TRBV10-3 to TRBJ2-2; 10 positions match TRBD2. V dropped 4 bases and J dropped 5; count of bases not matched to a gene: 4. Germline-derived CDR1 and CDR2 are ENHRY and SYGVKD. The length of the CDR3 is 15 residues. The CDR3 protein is CAISGLAGATGELFF. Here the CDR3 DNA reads TGTGCCATCAGTGGGCTAGCGGGAGCGACCGGGGAGCTGTTTTTT.

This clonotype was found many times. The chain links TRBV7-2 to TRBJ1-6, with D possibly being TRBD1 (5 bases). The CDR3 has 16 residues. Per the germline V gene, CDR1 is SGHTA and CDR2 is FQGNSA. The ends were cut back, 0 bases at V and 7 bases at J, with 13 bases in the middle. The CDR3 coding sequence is TGTGCCAGCAGCTTAGCGCAAGCAGGGCGGAATTCACCCCTCCACTTT. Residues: CASSLAQAGRNSPLHF.

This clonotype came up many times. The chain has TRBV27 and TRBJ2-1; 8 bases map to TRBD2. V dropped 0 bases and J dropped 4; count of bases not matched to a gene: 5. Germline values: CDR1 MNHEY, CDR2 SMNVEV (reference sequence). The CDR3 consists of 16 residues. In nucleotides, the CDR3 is TGTGCCAGCAGTTTATCGGCGGGACTAGTATACAATGAGCAGTTCTTC. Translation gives CASSLSAGLVYNEQFF.

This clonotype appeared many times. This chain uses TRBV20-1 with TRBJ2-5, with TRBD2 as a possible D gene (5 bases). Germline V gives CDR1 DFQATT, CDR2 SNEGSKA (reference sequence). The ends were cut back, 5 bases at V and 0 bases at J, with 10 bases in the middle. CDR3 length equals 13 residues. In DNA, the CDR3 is TGCAGTGCTCTACTAGGACACCAAGAGACCCAGTACTTC. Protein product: CSALLGHQETQYF.

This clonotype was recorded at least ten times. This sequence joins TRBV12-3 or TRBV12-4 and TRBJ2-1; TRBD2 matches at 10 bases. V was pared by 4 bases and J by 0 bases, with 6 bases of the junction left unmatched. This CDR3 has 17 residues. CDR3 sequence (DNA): TGTGCCAGCAGTTCCATAAGCGGGAGGGTCTCCTACAATGAGCAGTTCTTC. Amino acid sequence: CASSSISGRVSYNEQFF.

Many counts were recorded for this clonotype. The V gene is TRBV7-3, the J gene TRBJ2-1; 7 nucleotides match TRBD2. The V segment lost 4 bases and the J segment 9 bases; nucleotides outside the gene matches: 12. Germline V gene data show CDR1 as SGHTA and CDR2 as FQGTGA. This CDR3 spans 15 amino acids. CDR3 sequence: CASSSAGSVYGEQFF. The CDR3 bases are TGTGCCAGCAGCTCAGCGGGATCGGTATACGGTGAGCAGTTCTTC.

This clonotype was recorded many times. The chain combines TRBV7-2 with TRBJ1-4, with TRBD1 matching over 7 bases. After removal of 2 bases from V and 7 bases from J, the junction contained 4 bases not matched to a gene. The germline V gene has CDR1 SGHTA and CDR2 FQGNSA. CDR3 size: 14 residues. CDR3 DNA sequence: TGTGCCAGCAGCTTAAGGACAGGCGTTGAAAAACTGTTTTTT. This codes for CASSLRTGVEKLFF.